This is a list of T cell receptor beta chains from one sample in a study of immune cell composition in non-small cell lung cancer. Data came from immunoSEQ multiplex PCR; TCRdb stores just in-frame clones and leaves some out. The data hold a few thousand clones, with less than 80% observed a single time. The sample was lung tumor tissue. The source of these receptors is a human donor with non-small cell lung cancer. Both conserved end residues are part of each CDR3. A D gene is named only where the DNA matches it firmly. Size tells how often a clone was seen (once, few, many) or the class of an expanded clone, and some rows leave it out.

TRBD2	TRBV11-3	TRBJ2-2	-	CASSVGTRGTGELFF	TGTGCCAGCAGCGTCGGGACTAGGGGGACCGGGGAGCTGTTTTTT
-	TRBV19	TRBJ1-5	-	CASSRRGSQSSNQPQHF	TGTGCCAGTAGTAGGAGGGGATCCCAGAGCAGCAATCAGCCCCAGCATTTT
TRBD1	TRBV7-9	TRBJ1-2	-	CASSSRQGADVYGYTF	TGTGCCAGCAGCTCACGACAGGGGGCAGATGTCTATGGCTACACCTTC
-	TRBV2	TRBJ2-1	-	CASNGLSSRGEQFF	TGTGCCAGCAATGGGCTCTCCTCACGGGGTGAGCAGTTCTTC
TRBD1	TRBV5-6	TRBJ2-7	-	CASSLATGRREQYF	TGTGCCAGCAGCTTAGCGACAGGGCGGCGCGAGCAGTACTTC
-	TRBV29-1	TRBJ2-1	-	CSATLGRSYNEQFF	TGCAGCGCCACCCTTGGGCGCTCCTACAATGAGCAGTTCTTC
TRBD1	TRBV6-6	TRBJ2-5	once	CASVTGAEGETQYF	TGTGCCAGTGTAACAGGGGCCGAGGGGGAGACCCAGTACTTC
-	TRBV6-1	TRBJ2-7	-	CASSGTGAKGEQYF	TGTGCCAGCAGTGGGACGGGAGCGAAGGGGGAGCAGTACTTC
-	TRBV14	TRBJ2-6	-	CASSQGRQSFSGANVLTF	TGTGCCAGCAGCCAAGGGAGACAGAGCTTCTCTGGGGCCAACGTCCTGACTTTC
-	TRBV7-9	TRBJ1-1	-	CASKDSMNTEAFF	TGTGCCAGCAAGGACAGCATGAACACTGAAGCTTTCTTT
-	TRBV7-3	TRBJ2-3	-	CASSLVGFTDTQYF	TGTGCCAGCAGCTTAGTCGGGTTCACAGATACGCAGTATTTT
-	TRBV5-1	TRBJ1-4	medium-sized	CASSVLSTNEKLFF	TGCGCCAGCAGCGTATTGTCAACTAATGAAAAACTGTTTTTT
-	TRBV7-2	TRBJ2-7	-	CASSPEGGSLGEQYF	TGTGCCAGCAGCCCGGAGGGGGGGTCCCTGGGGGAGCAGTACTTC
-	TRBV19	TRBJ2-3	-	CASSPLQATDTQYF	TGTGCCAGTAGTCCCCTTCAGGCCACAGATACGCAGTATTTT
-	TRBV9	TRBJ2-4	-	CASSGEGRGGDIQYF	TGTGCCAGCAGCGGAGAGGGCCGCGGAGGGGACATTCAGTACTTC
TRBD1	TRBV7-2	TRBJ1-3	-	CASSSGTVGNTIYF	TGTGCCAGCAGCTCCGGGACAGTTGGAAACACCATATATTTT
-	TRBV4-3	TRBJ2-7	once	CASSQDVEQGVEQYF	TGCGCCAGCAGCCAAGATGTCGAACAGGGCGTCGAGCAGTACTTC
-	TRBV6-4	TRBJ1-5	-	CASSPSPGNQPQHF	TGTGCCAGCAGTCCCAGCCCAGGGAATCAGCCCCAGCATTTT
TRBD2	TRBV18	TRBJ2-7	-	CASSPPASGSNEQYF	TGTGCCAGCTCACCACCCGCAAGCGGGAGCAACGAGCAGTACTTC
-	TRBV7-7	TRBJ2-3	-	CASSPRLEADTQYF	TGTGCTAGCAGCCCCCGACTAGAGGCAGATACGCAGTATTTT
TRBD2	TRBV7-3	TRBJ2-5	-	CASSLVDLAGGPEQETQYF	TGTGCCAGCAGCTTAGTGGACCTAGCGGGAGGGCCGGAGCAAGAGACCCAGTACTTC
-	TRBV16	TRBJ2-7	-	CASSPRAYEQYF	TGTGCCAGCAGCCCCCGTGCCTACGAGCAGTACTTC
-	TRBV27	TRBJ1-3	-	CASSLKGPDSRNTIYF	TGTGCCAGCAGCCTTAAGGGGCCGGACAGTCGAAACACCATATATTTT
TRBD2	TRBV10-3	TRBJ2-1	-	CAISNSGDPYYNEQFF	TGTGCCATCAGTAATAGCGGGGATCCCTACTACAATGAGCAGTTCTTC
TRBD1	TRBV29-1	TRBJ2-3	once	CSVGQGADTQYF	TGCAGCGTCGGACAGGGGGCAGATACGCAGTATTTT
-	TRBV7-9	TRBJ2-1	few	CASSLEYGINEQFF	TGTGCCAGCAGCTTAGAGTACGGGATCAATGAGCAGTTCTTC
TRBD1	TRBV29-1	TRBJ2-1	few	CSVEGQGSIVEQFF	TGCAGCGTTGAAGGACAGGGTTCGATAGTTGAGCAGTTCTTC
TRBD1	TRBV9	TRBJ1-1	-	CASSVAGQKNTEAFF	TGTGCCAGCAGCGTTGCGGGACAGAAGAACACTGAAGCTTTCTTT
TRBD2	TRBV19	TRBJ2-1	few	CASSTLTGTSDYNEQFF	TGTGCCAGTAGTACCCTCACCGGGACTAGCGACTACAATGAGCAGTTCTTC
TRBD1	TRBV4-2	TRBJ2-7	once	CASSPGTGGYEQYF	TGTGCCAGCAGCCCGGGGACAGGGGGCTACGAGCAGTACTTC
TRBD1	TRBV11-2	TRBJ1-2	-	CASSSFATGDYGYTF	TGTGCCAGCAGCTCATTTGCGACAGGGGACTATGGCTACACCTTC
-	TRBV28	TRBJ2-7	-	CASSFGGERQYF	TGTGCCAGCAGTTTCGGAGGGGAACGGCAGTACTTC
-	TRBV21-1	TRBJ2-7	-	CASSKGGVSYEQYF	TGTGCCAGCAGCAAAGGGGGGGTCTCCTACGAGCAGTACTTC
TRBD1	TRBV5-8	TRBJ2-1	-	CASSLDGTGSREQFF	TGTGCCAGCAGCTTGGATGGGACAGGGTCTCGTGAGCAGTTCTTC
-	TRBV2	TRBJ1-1	-	CASTAKGTDTEAFF	TGTGCCAGCACCGCGAAGGGGACTGACACTGAAGCTTTCTTT
-	TRBV14	TRBJ1-2	-	CASSGRTVPNYGYTF	TGTGCCAGCAGCGGACGGACAGTCCCTAACTATGGCTACACCTTC
TRBD1	TRBV28	TRBJ2-7	-	CASSWDRVSYEQYF	TGTGCCAGCAGTTGGGACAGGGTGTCCTACGAGCAGTACTTC
TRBD1	TRBV28	TRBJ1-2	-	CASSPLGQVKGYTF	TGTGCCAGCAGTCCGCTGGGACAGGTAAAGGGCTACACCTTC
-	TRBV6-1	TRBJ1-1	few	CASSTAGTEAFF	TGTGCCAGCAGCACGGCGGGAACTGAAGCTTTCTTT
TRBD1	TRBV19	TRBJ1-2	-	CASSYSDRGDYGYTF	TGTGCCAGTAGTTATTCGGACAGGGGGGACTATGGCTACACCTTC
TRBD1	TRBV6-1	TRBJ2-3	-	CASSATLDRLSTDTQYF	TGTGCCAGCAGTGCCACCCTGGACAGGCTAAGCACAGATACGCAGTATTTT
-	TRBV11-3	TRBJ2-6	-	CASSFGARDNSGANVLTF	TGTGCCAGCAGCTTTGGGGCAAGGGACAACTCTGGGGCCAACGTCCTGACTTTC
TRBD1	TRBV9	TRBJ2-6	-	CASSALRDRGHSGANVLTF	TGTGCCAGCAGCGCCCTCCGGGACAGGGGCCACTCTGGGGCCAACGTCCTGACTTTC
TRBD2	TRBV9	TRBJ2-2	-	CASSMSPAGGEDGELFF	TGTGCCAGCAGCATGAGCCCGGCGGGAGGAGAGGACGGGGAGCTGTTTTTT
-	TRBV7-9	TRBJ2-2	-	CAYSAGELFF	TGTGCCTACTCTGCCGGGGAGCTGTTTTTT
-	TRBV30	TRBJ1-2	-	CAWRGGGHGYTF	TGTGCCTGGAGAGGCGGAGGGCATGGCTACACCTTC
-	TRBV20-1	TRBJ2-7	-	CSARAGGEYF	TGCAGTGCTAGAGCCGGCGGCGAGTACTTC
TRBD1	TRBV6-1	TRBJ1-2	few	CASSVQGANARGYTF	TGTGCCAGCAGTGTACAGGGGGCGAACGCTCGGGGCTACACCTTC
-	TRBV2	TRBJ2-1	-	CASSAGEQFF	TGTGCCAGCAGTGCGGGTGAGCAGTTCTTC
-	TRBV9	TRBJ2-2	few	CASSVREIAGELFF	TGTGCCAGCAGCGTAAGAGAGATTGCCGGGGAGCTGTTTTTT
TRBD1	TRBV6-9	TRBJ1-5	few	CASSRDRINQPQHF	TGTGCCAGCAGCCGGGACAGGATCAATCAGCCCCAGCATTTT
-	TRBV21-1	TRBJ2-7	-	CASSKGSMSSYEQYF	TGTGCCAGCAGCAAAGGATCGATGAGCTCCTACGAGCAGTACTTC
-	TRBV18	TRBJ1-4	few	CASSDSLSNEKLFF	TGTGCCAGCTCTGACAGTCTCTCTAATGAAAAACTGTTTTTT
-	TRBV27	TRBJ1-1	-	CASSPTGTSVNTEAFF	TGTGCCAGCAGCCCTACCGGGACATCGGTGAACACTGAAGCTTTCTTT
-	TRBV18	TRBJ2-2	few	CASSPPSGNTGELFF	TGTGCCAGCTCACCACCCTCAGGGAACACCGGGGAGCTGTTTTTT
-	TRBV11-1	TRBJ2-5	-	CASSSTGLETQYF	TGTGCCAGCAGCTCTACAGGGCTGGAGACCCAGTACTTC